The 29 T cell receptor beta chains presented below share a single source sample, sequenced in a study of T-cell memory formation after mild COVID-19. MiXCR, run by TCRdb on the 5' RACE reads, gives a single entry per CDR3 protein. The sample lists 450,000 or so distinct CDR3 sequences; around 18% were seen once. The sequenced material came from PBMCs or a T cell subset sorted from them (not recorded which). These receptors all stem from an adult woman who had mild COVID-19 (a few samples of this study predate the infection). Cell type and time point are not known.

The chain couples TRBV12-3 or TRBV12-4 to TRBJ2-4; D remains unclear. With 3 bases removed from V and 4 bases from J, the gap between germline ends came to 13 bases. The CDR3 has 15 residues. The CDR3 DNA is TGTGCCAGCAGTTTTAGGCCAGTAGGGAAAAACATTCAGTACTTC. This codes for CASSFRPVGKNIQYF.

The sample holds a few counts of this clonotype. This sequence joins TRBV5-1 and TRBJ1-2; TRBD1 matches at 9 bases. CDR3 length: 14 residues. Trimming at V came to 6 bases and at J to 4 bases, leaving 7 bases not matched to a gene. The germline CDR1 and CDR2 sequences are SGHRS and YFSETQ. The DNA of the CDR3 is TGCGCCAGCACCGGGACAGGGATGAGCTATGGCTACACCTTC. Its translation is CASTGTGMSYGYTF.

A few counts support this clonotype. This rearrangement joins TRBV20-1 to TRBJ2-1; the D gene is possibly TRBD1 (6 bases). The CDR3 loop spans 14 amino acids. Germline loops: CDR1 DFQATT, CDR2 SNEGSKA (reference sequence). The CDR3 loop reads CGTDRLGNPNEQFF. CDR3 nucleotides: TGCGGAACAGACAGGTTAGGGAACCCCAATGAGCAGTTCTTC.

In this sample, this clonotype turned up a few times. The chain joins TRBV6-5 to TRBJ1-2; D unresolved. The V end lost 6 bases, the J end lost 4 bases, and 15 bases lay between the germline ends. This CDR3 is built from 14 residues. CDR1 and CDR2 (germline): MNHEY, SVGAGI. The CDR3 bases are TGTGCCAGCAGCTCTCCGGAGGGTATCTATGGCTACACCTTC. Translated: CASSSPEGIYGYTF.

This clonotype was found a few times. The CDR3 nucleotides read TGTGCCAGCAGGGAAGCAGACCCGAGGGACACTGAAGCTTTCTTT. Residues: CASREADPRDTEAFF. J is TRBJ1-1 and V is TRBV13, with D uncertain. V lost 6 bases and J lost 3, with 17 bases in between. CDR3 length: 15 residues. CDR1 and CDR2 from the germline V gene are PRHDT and FYEKMQ (reference sequence).

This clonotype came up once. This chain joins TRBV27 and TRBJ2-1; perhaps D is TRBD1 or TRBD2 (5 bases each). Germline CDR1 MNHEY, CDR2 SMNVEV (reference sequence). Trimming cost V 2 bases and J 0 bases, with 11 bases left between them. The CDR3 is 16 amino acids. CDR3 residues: CASSLIGTSSYNEQFF. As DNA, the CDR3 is TGTGCCAGCAGTTTAATAGGGACCAGCTCCTACAATGAGCAGTTCTTC.

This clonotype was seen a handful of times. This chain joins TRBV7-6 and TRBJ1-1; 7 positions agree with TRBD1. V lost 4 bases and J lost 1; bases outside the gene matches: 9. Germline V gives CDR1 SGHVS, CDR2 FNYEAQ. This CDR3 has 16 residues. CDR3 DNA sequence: TGTGCCAGCAGCTCTCTACAGGGGTCCGAGAACACTGAAGCTTTCTTT. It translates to CASSSLQGSENTEAFF.

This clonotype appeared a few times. The CDR3 spells CASAPMVGANVLTF. CDR3 DNA: TGTGCCAGCGCCCCGATGGTTGGGGCCAACGTCCTGACTTTC. The V and J genes are TRBV12-3 or TRBV12-4 and TRBJ2-6; no reliable D call. The V gene lost 8 bases and the J gene lost 3 bases, with 11 bases spanning the gap. This CDR3 is 14 amino acids long.

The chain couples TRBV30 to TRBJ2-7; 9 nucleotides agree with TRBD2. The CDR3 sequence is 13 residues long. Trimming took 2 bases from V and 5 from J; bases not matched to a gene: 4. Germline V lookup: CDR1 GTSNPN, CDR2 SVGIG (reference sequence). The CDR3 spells CAWSRASGDEQYF. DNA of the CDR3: TGTGCCTGGAGTCGGGCTAGCGGGGACGAGCAGTACTTC.

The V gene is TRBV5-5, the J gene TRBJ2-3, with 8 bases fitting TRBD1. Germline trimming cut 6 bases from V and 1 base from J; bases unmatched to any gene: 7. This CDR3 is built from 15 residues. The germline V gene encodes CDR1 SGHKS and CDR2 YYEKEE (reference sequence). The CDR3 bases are TGTGCCAGCACCTGGACAGGGACGGGCACAGATACGCAGTATTTT. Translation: CASTWTGTGTDTQYF. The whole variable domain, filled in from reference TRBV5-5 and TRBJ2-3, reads DAGVTQSPTHLIKTRGQQVTLRCSPISGHKSVSWYQQVLGQGPQFIFQYYEKEERGRGNFPDRFSARQFPNYSSELNVNALLLGDSALYLCASTWTGTGTDTQYFGPGTRLTVL.

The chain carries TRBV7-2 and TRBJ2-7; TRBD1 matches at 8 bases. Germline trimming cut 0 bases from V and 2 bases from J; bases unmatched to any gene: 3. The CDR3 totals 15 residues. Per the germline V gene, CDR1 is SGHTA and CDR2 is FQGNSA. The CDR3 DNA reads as TGTGCCAGCAGCTTAGCGGGACAGGTCCCCTACGAGCAGTACTTC. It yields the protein CASSLAGQVPYEQYF. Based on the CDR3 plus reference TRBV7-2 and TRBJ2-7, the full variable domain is GAGVSQSPSNKVTEKGKDVELRCDPISGHTALYWYRQSLGQGLEFLIYFQGNSAPDKSGLPSDRFSAERTGGSVSTLTIQRTQQEDSAVYLCASSLAGQVPYEQYFGPGTRLTVT.

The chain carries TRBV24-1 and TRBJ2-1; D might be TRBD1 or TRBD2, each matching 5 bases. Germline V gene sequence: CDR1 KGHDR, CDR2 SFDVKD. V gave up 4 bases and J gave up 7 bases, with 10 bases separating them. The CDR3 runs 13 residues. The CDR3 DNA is TGTGCCACCAGTGACGGGGCTGGGAATGAGCAGTTCTTC. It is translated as CATSDGAGNEQFF.

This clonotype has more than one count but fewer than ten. Here the CDR3 reads CASSFRGRRYQETQYF. The CDR3 nucleotides read TGTGCCAGCAGCTTTCGGGGGCGGAGGTACCAAGAGACCCAGTACTTC. The chain combines TRBV5-6 with TRBJ2-5; TRBD1 or TRBD2 may be the D gene (6 bases each). With 2 bases removed from V and 0 bases from J, the gap between germline ends came to 14 bases. The CDR3 runs 16 residues. The germline V gene has CDR1 SGHDT and CDR2 YYEEEE.

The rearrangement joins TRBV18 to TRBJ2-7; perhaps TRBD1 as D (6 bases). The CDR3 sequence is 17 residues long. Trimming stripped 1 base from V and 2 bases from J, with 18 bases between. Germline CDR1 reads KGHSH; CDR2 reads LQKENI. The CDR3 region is CASSPHGQTPRPYEQYF. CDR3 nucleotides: TGTGCCAGCTCACCACACGGACAGACACCTCGTCCCTACGAGCAGTACTTC.

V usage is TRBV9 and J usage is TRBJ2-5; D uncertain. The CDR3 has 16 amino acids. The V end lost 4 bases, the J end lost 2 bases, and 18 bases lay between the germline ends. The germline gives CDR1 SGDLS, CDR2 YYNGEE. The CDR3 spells CASSSSDGRSQETQYF. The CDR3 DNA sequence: TGTGCCAGCAGCTCCTCGGACGGGCGTTCTCAAGAGACCCAGTACTTC.

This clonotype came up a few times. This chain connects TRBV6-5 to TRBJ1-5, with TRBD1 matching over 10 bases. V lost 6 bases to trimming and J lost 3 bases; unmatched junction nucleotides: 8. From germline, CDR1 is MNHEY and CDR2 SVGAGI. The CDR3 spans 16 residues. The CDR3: CASSSTGQGNNQPQHF. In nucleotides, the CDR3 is TGTGCCAGCAGCTCCACGGGACAGGGGAACAATCAGCCCCAGCATTTT.

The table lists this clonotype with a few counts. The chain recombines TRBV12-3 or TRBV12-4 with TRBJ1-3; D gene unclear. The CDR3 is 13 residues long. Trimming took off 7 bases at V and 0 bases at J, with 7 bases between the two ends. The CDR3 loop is CASTPGSGNTIYF. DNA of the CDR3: TGTGCCAGCACCCCGGGCTCTGGAAACACCATATATTTT.

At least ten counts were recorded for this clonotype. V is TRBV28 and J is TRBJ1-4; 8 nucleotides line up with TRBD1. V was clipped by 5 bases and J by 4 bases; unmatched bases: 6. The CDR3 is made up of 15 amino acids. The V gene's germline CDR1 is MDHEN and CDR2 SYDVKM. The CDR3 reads CASSPPGQGNEKLFF. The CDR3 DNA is TGTGCCAGCAGTCCGCCCGGACAGGGTAATGAAAAACTGTTTTTT.

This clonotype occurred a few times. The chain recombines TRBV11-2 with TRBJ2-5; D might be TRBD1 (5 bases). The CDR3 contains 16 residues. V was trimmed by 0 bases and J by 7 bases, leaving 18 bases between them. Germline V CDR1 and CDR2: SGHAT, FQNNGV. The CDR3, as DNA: TGTGCCAGCAGCTTAGATCCAGGGCAGATAGTAGGGACCCAGTACTTC. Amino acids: CASSLDPGQIVGTQYF.

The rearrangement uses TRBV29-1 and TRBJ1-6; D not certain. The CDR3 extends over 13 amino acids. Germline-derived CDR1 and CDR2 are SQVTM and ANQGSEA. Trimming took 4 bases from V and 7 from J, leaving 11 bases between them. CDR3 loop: CSVAVRANSPLHF. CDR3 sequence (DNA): TGCAGCGTTGCGGTGAGGGCAAATTCACCCCTCCACTTT.

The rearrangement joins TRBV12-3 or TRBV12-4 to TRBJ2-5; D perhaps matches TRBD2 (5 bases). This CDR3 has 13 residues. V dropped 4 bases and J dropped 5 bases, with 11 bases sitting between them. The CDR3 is CASSYRGLETQYF. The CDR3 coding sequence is TGTGCCAGCAGTTACAGAGGGTTGGAGACCCAGTACTTC.

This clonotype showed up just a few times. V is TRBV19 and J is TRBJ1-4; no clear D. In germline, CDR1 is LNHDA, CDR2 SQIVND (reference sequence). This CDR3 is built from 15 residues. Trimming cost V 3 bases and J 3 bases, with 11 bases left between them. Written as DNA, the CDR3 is TGTGCCAGTAGTATGGGCACTAGCCCTAATGAAAAACTGTTTTTT. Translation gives CASSMGTSPNEKLFF.

The CDR3 here is CASSSGRAETQYF. CDR3 coding DNA: TGTGCCAGCAGCTCGGGGAGAGCGGAGACCCAGTACTTC. The chain combines TRBV11-2 with TRBJ2-5; perhaps TRBD2 as D (5 bases). The V end was cut by 4 bases, the J end by 5 bases, with 11 bases between. There are 13 residues in the CDR3. The germline CDR1 and CDR2 sequences are SGHAT and FQNNGV.

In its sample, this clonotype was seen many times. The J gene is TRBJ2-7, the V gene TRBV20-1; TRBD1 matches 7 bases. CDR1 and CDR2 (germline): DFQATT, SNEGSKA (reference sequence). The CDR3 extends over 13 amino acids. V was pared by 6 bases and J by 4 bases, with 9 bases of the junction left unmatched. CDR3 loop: CSARDSLKYEQYF. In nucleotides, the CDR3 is TGCAGTGCGAGGGACAGTTTGAAGTACGAGCAGTACTTC.

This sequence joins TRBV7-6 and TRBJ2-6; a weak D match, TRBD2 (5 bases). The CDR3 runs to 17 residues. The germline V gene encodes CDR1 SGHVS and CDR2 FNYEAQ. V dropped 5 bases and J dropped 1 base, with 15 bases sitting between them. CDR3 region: CASSLDRGYSGANVLTF. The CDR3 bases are TGTGCCAGCAGCCTAGACCGGGGATATTCTGGGGCCAACGTCCTGACTTTC.

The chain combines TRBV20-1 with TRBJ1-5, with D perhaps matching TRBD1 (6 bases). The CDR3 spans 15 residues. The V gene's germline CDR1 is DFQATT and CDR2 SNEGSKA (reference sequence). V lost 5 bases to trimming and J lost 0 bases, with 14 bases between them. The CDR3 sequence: CSALRGGYSNQPQHF. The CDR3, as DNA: TGCAGTGCTCTCAGGGGTGGCTATAGCAATCAGCCCCAGCATTTT.

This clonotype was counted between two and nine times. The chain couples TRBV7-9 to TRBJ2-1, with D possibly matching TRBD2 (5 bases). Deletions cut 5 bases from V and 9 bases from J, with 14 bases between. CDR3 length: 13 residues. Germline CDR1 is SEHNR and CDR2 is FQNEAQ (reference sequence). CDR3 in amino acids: CASSARGSGEQFF. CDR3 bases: TGTGCCAGCAGCGCCCGGGGTTCAGGTGAGCAGTTCTTC.

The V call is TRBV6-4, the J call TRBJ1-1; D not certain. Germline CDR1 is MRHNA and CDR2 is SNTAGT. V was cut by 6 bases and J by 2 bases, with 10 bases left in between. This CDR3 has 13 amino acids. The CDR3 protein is CASRRTENTEAFF. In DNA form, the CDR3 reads TGTGCCAGCAGGCGGACGGAAAACACTGAAGCTTTCTTT.

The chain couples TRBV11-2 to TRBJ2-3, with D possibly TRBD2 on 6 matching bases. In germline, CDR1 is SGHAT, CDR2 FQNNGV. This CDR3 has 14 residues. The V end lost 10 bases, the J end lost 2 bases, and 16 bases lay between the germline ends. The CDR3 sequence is CATTSLLDTDTQYF. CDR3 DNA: TGTGCCACTACTAGCCTCCTTGACACAGATACGCAGTATTTT.